Presented here are 22 T cell receptor beta chains from one specimen sequenced in a study of T-cell memory formation after mild COVID-19. Using its own MiXCR run on the 5' RACE reads, TCRdb lists one record per CDR3 protein. The top ten hold 2.1% of the sample, which has 200,000 to 300,000 distinct CDR3 sequences, less than 20% seen once. The specimen sequenced was PBMCs or a T cell subset sorted from them (not recorded which). The source is an adult woman who had mild COVID-19 (a few samples of this study predate the infection). Cell type and time point are not known.

This clonotype has a handful of counts. The V and J genes are TRBV27 and TRBJ2-5; D is perhaps TRBD2 (5 bases). The CDR3 extends over 15 amino acids. Germline lookup yields CDR1 MNHEY and CDR2 SMNVEV (reference sequence). With 6 bases removed from V and 0 bases from J, the gap between germline ends came to 14 bases. DNA for the CDR3: TGTGCCAGCAGCCTCAGCCGGCGGGACCAAGAGACCCAGTACTTC. It translates to CASSLSRRDQETQYF.

This clonotype was counted ten times or more. The chain has TRBV12-3 or TRBV12-4 and TRBJ1-5; 12 positions match TRBD1. J gave up 4 bases and V 6 bases, and 4 bases lay outside the gene matches. CDR3 length: 15 amino acids. Written as DNA, the CDR3 is TGTGCCAGCAGGGGACAGGGGGCGATAAATCAGCCCCAGCATTTT. It specifies CASRGQGAINQPQHF.

This clonotype was counted between two and nine times. Written as DNA, the CDR3 is TGTGCCAGCAGTCGACCTGACACCGGGGAGCTGTTTTTT. This gives the protein CASSRPDTGELFF. The rearrangement links TRBV25-1 to TRBJ2-2; no clear D. V shed 5 bases and J shed 3 bases, with 7 bases lying between them. The germline V gene has CDR1 MGHDK and CDR2 SYGVNS. CDR3 length equals 13 residues.

Only a few counts were recorded for this clonotype. V is TRBV6-5 and J is TRBJ2-1, with D unresolved. Germline-derived CDR1 and CDR2 are MNHEY and SVGAGI. The CDR3 consists of 11 residues. Trimming shortened V by 5 bases and J by 7 bases, and 6 bases separated the two germline ends. The CDR3 reads CASSHVNEQFF. The DNA of the CDR3 is TGTGCCAGCAGTCACGTTAATGAGCAGTTCTTC.

The chain links TRBV5-1 to TRBJ2-1; D possibly corresponds to TRBD2 (7 bases). Germline CDR1 reads SGHRS; CDR2 reads YFSETQ. Trimming left V 5 bases short and J 10 bases short, with 19 bases between. The CDR3 length is 14 residues. The CDR3 DNA follows: TGCGCCAGCAGGCGTACAGGGAGGGGGGAAGAGCAGTTCTTC. Residues: CASRRTGRGEEQFF.

V usage is TRBV27 and J usage is TRBJ1-1, with a possible D match to TRBD1 (5 bases). Trimming pared 5 bases from V and 1 base from J, leaving 17 bases between. Germline CDR1 is MNHEY and CDR2 is SMNVEV (reference sequence). CDR3 length: 16 amino acids. The CDR3 nucleotides are TGTGCCAGCAGTCGCCCTGGCGGCCAGGGGAACACTGAAGCTTTCTTT. Translating it yields CASSRPGGQGNTEAFF.

This clonotype was seen just once. The genes are TRBV30 and TRBJ1-4, with D possibly TRBD1 on 5 matching bases. V was pared by 2 bases and J by 12 bases, with 19 bases between. Germline CDR1 is GTSNPN and CDR2 is SVGIG (reference sequence). The CDR3 spans 14 residues. The CDR3 bases are TGTGCCTGGAGTTCTCGCTTCCCCGGGGGAGAACTGTTTTTT. It codes for CAWSSRFPGGELFF.

This clonotype was counted many times. The J gene is TRBJ2-5, the V gene TRBV7-9, with TRBD1 matching 10 bases. CDR1 and CDR2 from the germline V gene are SEHNR and FQNEAQ (reference sequence). The CDR3 is 14 residues long. V shed 7 bases and J 4 bases; nucleotides not matched to a gene: 6. The chain's CDR3 is CASNRQGARETQYF. The CDR3 DNA reads as TGTGCCAGCAACCGACAGGGGGCAAGAGAGACCCAGTACTTC.

This clonotype came up a few times. The gene calls are TRBV11-2 and TRBJ1-6, with a weak D call TRBD1 (5 bases). The CDR3 is made up of 15 amino acids. Between the trimmed V and J ends, which lost 1 base and 1 base, there was a span of 5 bases. CDR1 SGHAT and CDR2 FQNNGV come from the germline V gene. CDR3 sequence reads: CASSLGQSYNSPLHF. CDR3 coding DNA: TGTGCCAGCAGCTTAGGACAGTCCTATAATTCACCCCTCCACTTT. Full variable domain (remainder filled in from reference TRBV11-2 and TRBJ1-6): EAGVAQSPRYKIIEKRQSVAFWCNPISGHATLYWYQQILGQGPKLLIQFQNNGVVDDSQLPKDRFSAERLKGVDSTLKIQPAKLEDSAVYLCASSLGQSYNSPLHFGNGTRLTVT.

The CDR3 DNA follows: TGTGCCAGCATTTCCACCGGGACAGGGGTAGGCGAGCAGTACTTC. Translated: CASISTGTGVGEQYF. The V and J genes are TRBV6-2 or TRBV6-3 and TRBJ2-7; 10 nucleotides line up with TRBD1. This CDR3 is built from 15 residues. Germline CDR1 and CDR2: MNHEY and SVGEGT. The V segment lost 7 bases and the J segment 6 bases; nucleotides outside the gene matches: 12.

This clonotype was found a few times. The chain is built from TRBV6-5 and TRBJ1-6; 9 nucleotides agree with TRBD1. The germline V gene has CDR1 MNHEY and CDR2 SVGAGI. V shed 5 bases and J 7 bases; nucleotides not matched to a gene: 6. The length of the CDR3 is 15 residues. CDR3 sequence reads: CASSATGGVNSPLHF. CDR3 DNA sequence: TGTGCCAGCAGTGCTACAGGGGGCGTGAATTCACCCCTCCACTTT.

With regard to this clonotype: Germline and junction disagree at one end, which may indicate a read error. V gene TRBV7-7 combines with J gene TRBJ2-2; 9 bases match TRBD2. This CDR3 is 16 amino acids long. Germline V lookup: CDR1 SSHAT, CDR2 FNYEAQ (reference sequence). This CDR3 reads CASSPLAGLNVGELFF. CDR3 sequence (DNA): TGTGCTAGCAGCCCTCTAGCGGGGCTTAATGTAGGGGAGCTGTTTTTT.

This clonotype occurred a few times. J is TRBJ2-1 and V is TRBV7-9, with 7 bases matching TRBD2. J was trimmed by 0 bases and V by 6 bases; bases with no gene match: 8. From germline, CDR1 is SEHNR and CDR2 FQNEAQ (reference sequence). The CDR3 covers 16 residues. In DNA form, the CDR3 reads TGTGCCAGCAGAAGCGGGGAGGTAGTCTCCTACAATGAGCAGTTCTTC. Protein: CASRSGEVVSYNEQFF. The whole variable domain, filled in from reference TRBV7-9 and TRBJ2-1, reads DTGVSQNPRHKITKRGQNVTFRCDPISEHNRLYWYRQTLGQGPEFLTYFQNEAQLEKSRLLSDRFSAERPKGSFSTLEIQRTEQGDSAMYLCASRSGEVVSYNEQFFGPGTRLTVL.

As DNA, the CDR3 is TGCGCCAGCAGCCCGGATTCTGGGACTAGCGGGAGGCCCCAGTACTTC. Protein: CASSPDSGTSGRPQYF. The chain is built from TRBV4-3 and TRBJ2-7; 15 bases are a match to TRBD2. CDR1 is LGHNA and CDR2 is YSLEER in the germline V gene. The CDR3 is 16 amino acids. The J segment lost 10 bases and the V segment lost 4 bases, leaving 11 bases of the junction unmatched.

The table lists this clonotype with many counts. The chain combines TRBV7-2 with TRBJ2-7; maybe TRBD2 (5 bases). The CDR3 has 13 residues. Trimming shortened V by 2 bases and J by 5 bases, and 10 bases separated the two germline ends. CDR1 SGHTA and CDR2 FQGNSA come from the germline V gene. The CDR3, as DNA: TGTGCCAGCAGCTTACCGGGGAGCCACGAGCAGTACTTC. Residues: CASSLPGSHEQYF.

This clonotype was counted a few times. The gene calls are TRBV6-5 and TRBJ2-1, with TRBD2 as a possible D gene (6 bases). The CDR3 length is 14 residues. Germline V gene sequence: CDR1 MNHEY, CDR2 SVGAGI. Trimming left V 6 bases short and J 7 bases short, with 16 bases between. CDR3 bases: TGTGCCAGCAGCTGGCGGGGAAAGGGAAATGAGCAGTTCTTC. It specifies CASSWRGKGNEQFF.

This clonotype was picked up many times. This rearrangement joins TRBV5-5 to TRBJ2-5, with a weak D call TRBD2 (6 bases). Germline V gene data show CDR1 as SGHKS and CDR2 as YYEKEE (reference sequence). V lost 4 bases to trimming and J lost 4 bases, with 11 bases between them. This CDR3 comprises 13 residues. This CDR3 is CASSGTPGETQYF. The CDR3, as DNA: TGTGCCAGCAGCGGGACTCCGGGAGAGACCCAGTACTTC.

This clonotype was detected a few times. This chain links TRBV3-1 with TRBJ2-5, with D unresolved. This CDR3 contains 13 residues. Trimming removed 1 base from V and 5 bases from J, with 8 bases in between. Germline assignment: CDR1 LGHDT and CDR2 YNNKEL (reference sequence). Written as DNA, the CDR3 is TGTGCCAGCAGCCAAGCCGGGTTCGAGACCCAGTACTTC. Translation gives CASSQAGFETQYF.

The chain couples TRBV29-1 to TRBJ2-5; 10 bases line up with TRBD2. In germline, CDR1 is SQVTM, CDR2 ANQGSEA. The J segment lost 1 base and the V segment lost 6 bases, leaving 8 bases of the junction unmatched. This CDR3 spans 15 amino acids. This chain's CDR3 is CSVRYGTSAQETQYF. The CDR3, as DNA: TGCAGCGTGAGATACGGGACTAGCGCCCAAGAGACCCAGTACTTC.

This clonotype was recorded a few times. The genes are TRBV12-3 or TRBV12-4 and TRBJ1-6; the D gene is possibly TRBD1 (5 bases). This CDR3 comprises 14 residues. With 7 bases removed from V and 7 bases from J, the gap between germline ends came to 14 bases. The chain's CDR3 is CASTTGTRNSPLHF. The CDR3 bases are TGTGCCAGCACCACCGGGACCCGGAATTCACCCCTCCACTTT.

The chain recombines TRBV12-3 or TRBV12-4 with TRBJ1-4, with D perhaps TRBD1 (5 bases). V was clipped by 1 base and J by 7 bases, with 10 bases between them. This CDR3 has 14 residues. The CDR3 is CASSLGQGGEKLFF. CDR3 sequence (DNA): TGTGCCAGCAGTTTAGGTCAGGGTGGTGAAAAACTGTTTTTT.

V and J are TRBV29-1 and TRBJ2-3, with TRBD1 identical over 7 bases. Trimming took 4 bases from V and 4 from J; bases not matched to a gene: 8. The CDR3 length is 14 residues. Germline V lookup: CDR1 SQVTM, CDR2 ANQGSEA. Written as DNA, the CDR3 is TGCAGCGTTGGCCCGGGACAGAGGGCAGATACGCAGTATTTT. It yields the protein CSVGPGQRADTQYF.